The 30 T cell receptor beta chains given below trace back to one sample, sequenced in a study of cytomegalovirus exposure and HLA in healthy donors. Amplification used 60 Vbeta primers and 13 Jbeta primers. Assay used: immunoSEQ multiplex PCR; TCRdb lists only in-frame clones, some missing. This sample yields around 140,000 clones, of which 75% are seen a single time; 7% belongs to the top ten. Material for sequencing was PBMCs. The receptors were sampled from a young man in good health and CMV-seronegative.

The chain recombines TRBV29-1 with TRBJ2-7; 10 bases fit TRBD2. The V segment lost 6 bases and the J segment 0 bases; nucleotides outside the gene matches: 5. Germline V gene sequence: CDR1 SQVTM, CDR2 ANQGSEA. The CDR3 is made up of 14 amino acids. The CDR3 coding sequence is TGCAGCGTCGTGACTAGCGGGTTCTCCTACGAGCAGTACTTC. This translates into CSVVTSGFSYEQYF.

J is TRBJ1-2 and V is TRBV6-1; 8 bases line up with TRBD1. The CDR3 has 14 residues. Germline CDR1 is MNHNS and CDR2 is SASEGT. Trimming removed 8 bases from V and 8 bases from J; junction bases left unmatched: 13. The DNA of the CDR3 is TGTGCCAGCCACGCGGGGCAGGGGGCAGGAGGCTACACCTTC. Protein product: CASHAGQGAGGYTF.

The chain uses TRBV20-1 and TRBJ1-2; D is perhaps TRBD1 (6 bases). Trimming removed 5 bases at V and 7 bases at J, with 11 bases between. The CDR3 is 11 amino acids. CDR1 and CDR2 from the germline V gene are DFQATT and SNEGSKA (reference sequence). CDR3 sequence (DNA): TGCAGTGCTTGGGGGACATTTGGCTACACCTTC. As protein: CSAWGTFGYTF.

This chain's CDR3 is CASRTGQSRDEQFF. Written as DNA, the CDR3 is TGTGCCAGCAGAACCGGACAGTCTAGGGATGAGCAGTTCTTC. The gene calls are TRBV6-5 and TRBJ2-1, with a tentative D call TRBD1 (6 bases). The V gene lost 6 bases and the J gene lost 8 bases, with 17 bases spanning the gap. Germline values: CDR1 MNHEY, CDR2 SVGAGI. This CDR3 contains 14 residues.

The chain uses TRBV5-6 and TRBJ2-2; 11 nucleotides agree with TRBD1. Germline V gene lookup returns CDR1 SGHDT and CDR2 YYEEEE. This CDR3 spans 17 amino acids. V was clipped by 6 bases and J by 7 bases; unmatched bases: 14. The CDR3 is CASTLDRGLSSNGELFF. In DNA form, the CDR3 reads TGTGCCAGCACTTTGGACAGGGGGCTCTCCTCGAACGGGGAGCTGTTTTTT.

The rearrangement links TRBV19 to TRBJ1-5, with 7 bases that match TRBD1. The length of the CDR3 is 14 residues. The ends lost 9 bases at V and 5 bases at J; junction bases unmatched: 10. CDR1 is LNHDA, CDR2 SQIVND, per germline (reference sequence). The CDR3 nucleotides are TGTGCCAGCAGGGGGGACGGTGAGCATCAGCCCCAGCATTTT. This sequence encodes CASRGDGEHQPQHF.

This CDR3 reads CASSLNTGGNGYTF. The CDR3 nucleotides are TGTGCCAGCAGCCTCAATACAGGGGGCAATGGCTACACCTTC. The J gene is TRBJ1-2, the V gene TRBV7-8, with TRBD1 identical over 9 bases. This CDR3 comprises 14 residues. Looked up from germline, CDR1 is SGHVS and CDR2 is FQNEAQ. V shed 5 bases, J shed 6 bases, and the junction held 7 bases outside the gene matches. Using reference TRBV7-8 and TRBJ1-2 for the parts outside the CDR3, the full variable domain is GAGVSQSPRYKVAKRGQDVALRCDPISGHVSLFWYQQALGQGPEFLTYFQNEAQLDKSGLPSDRFFAERPEGSVSTLKIQRTQQEDSAVYLCASSLNTGGNGYTFGSGTRLTVV.

This chain joins TRBV5-4 and TRBJ1-1; no firm D call. Per the germline V gene, CDR1 is SGHNT and CDR2 is YYREEE (reference sequence). Trimming cost V 4 bases and J 1 base, with 11 bases left between them. CDR3 length equals 14 residues. The CDR3 DNA sequence: TGTGCCAGCAGCCCAGGACTGACGAACACTGAAGCTTTCTTT. It translates to CASSPGLTNTEAFF.

The chain combines TRBV2 with TRBJ1-4; maybe TRBD1 (6 bases). The CDR3 is 13 residues long. The germline V gene has CDR1 SNHLY and CDR2 FYNNEI. Trimming removed 6 bases from V and 6 bases from J, with 11 bases in between. For the CDR3, the DNA is TGTGCCAGCAGATCCGGGACACATGAAAAACTGTTTTTT. Residues: CASRSGTHEKLFF.

The chain links TRBV2 to TRBJ2-5, with D possibly being TRBD1 (6 bases). Germline CDR1 reads SNHLY; CDR2 reads FYNNEI. This CDR3 contains 13 residues. Trimming shortened V by 3 bases and J by 9 bases, and 14 bases separated the two germline ends. For the CDR3, the DNA is TGTGCCAGCAGTGACAGACAGTCAGGGGCCCAGTACTTC. It specifies CASSDRQSGAQYF.

V usage is TRBV6-6 and J usage is TRBJ2-7, with TRBD1 matching 10 bases. The CDR3 is made up of 13 amino acids. The trim removed 6 bases at V and 3 bases at J, leaving 2 bases unmatched. From germline, CDR1 is MNHNY and CDR2 SVGAGI (reference sequence). The CDR3 DNA reads TGTGCCAGCAGGTGGGACAGGGGCTACGAGCAGTACTTC. It encodes CASRWDRGYEQYF.

This rearrangement joins TRBV2 to TRBJ2-5, with TRBD2 matching 13 bases. CDR3 length: 15 residues. J was trimmed by 2 bases and V by 8 bases; bases with no gene match: 5. The germline gives CDR1 SNHLY, CDR2 FYNNEI. The CDR3 region is CASHPTSGGQETQYF. CDR3 nucleotide sequence: TGTGCCAGCCACCCGACTAGCGGGGGGCAAGAGACCCAGTACTTC.

The rearrangement joins TRBV27 to TRBJ2-3; TRBD2 is a possible D gene (6 bases). Germline-derived CDR1 and CDR2 are MNHEY and SMNVEV (reference sequence). V was cut by 5 bases and J by 6 bases, with 18 bases left in between. This CDR3 is built from 15 residues. The CDR3 loop is CASSPLARRPDTQYF. DNA for the CDR3: TGTGCCAGCAGTCCCCTAGCGAGGAGGCCGGATACGCAGTATTTT.

The rearrangement links TRBV29-1 to TRBJ2-7; maybe TRBD1 (5 bases). The CDR3 runs to 13 residues. Trimming removed 7 bases from V and 2 bases from J, with 15 bases in between. The germline V gene encodes CDR1 SQVTM and CDR2 ANQGSEA. The CDR3 region has the DNA TGCAGCGCCTTAACAGGATACCCCTACGAGCAGTACTTC. Encoded protein: CSALTGYPYEQYF.

The CDR3 here is CASSLLDGNNEQFF. In nucleotides, the CDR3 is TGTGCCAGCAGTTTATTGGACGGGAACAATGAGCAGTTCTTC. The chain carries TRBV27 and TRBJ2-1, with D possibly TRBD2 on 5 matching bases. Trimming took 1 base from V and 5 from J, leaving 9 bases between them. CDR3 size: 14 residues. In germline, CDR1 is MNHEY, CDR2 SMNVEV (reference sequence).

The V and J genes are TRBV27 and TRBJ2-7, with 7 bases matching TRBD2. V trimming: 6 bases; J trimming: 0 bases; junction bases outside the gene matches: 5. The CDR3 spans 14 residues. The germline gives CDR1 MNHEY, CDR2 SMNVEV (reference sequence). This CDR3 is CASRGRESSYEQYF. CDR3 DNA sequence: TGTGCCAGCAGGGGGAGGGAGAGCTCCTACGAGCAGTACTTC.

The chain is built from TRBV7-6 and TRBJ2-3; 10 nucleotides match TRBD1. V shed 5 bases and J 1 base; nucleotides not matched to a gene: 6. Germline assignment: CDR1 SGHVS and CDR2 FNYEAQ. The CDR3 spans 16 residues. CDR3 sequence reads: CASSEAGTGGTDTQYF. CDR3 bases: TGTGCCAGCAGCGAAGCCGGGACAGGGGGCACAGATACGCAGTATTTT.

The chain recombines TRBV4-2 with TRBJ2-7; TRBD2 aligns across 7 bases. The trim removed 3 bases at V and 5 bases at J, leaving 13 bases unmatched. CDR3 length: 16 amino acids. Germline V gene data show CDR1 as LGHNA and CDR2 as YNFKEQ. The CDR3 loop reads CASSQGVGGRGDEQYF. DNA of the CDR3: TGTGCCAGCAGCCAGGGGGTGGGCGGGAGAGGGGACGAGCAGTACTTC.

The V call is TRBV5-6, the J call TRBJ1-1, with a possible D match to TRBD1 (5 bases). The CDR3 is 16 residues long. The germline gives CDR1 SGHDT, CDR2 YYEEEE. The V and J ends lost 0 bases and 1 base respectively, with 13 bases between them. As DNA, the CDR3 is TGTGCCAGCAGCTTGGTCCAGGGAAGTTGGAACACTGAAGCTTTCTTT. This sequence encodes CASSLVQGSWNTEAFF.

This clone was counted a few times. This sequence joins TRBV6-5 and TRBJ2-2; a possible D gene is TRBD1 (5 bases). CDR3 size: 15 residues. CDR1 is MNHEY, CDR2 SVGAGI, per germline. The germline V and J ends were trimmed by 2 bases and 6 bases, with 13 bases remaining between them. The CDR3 sequence is CASSYRPQGAGELFF. In nucleotides, the CDR3 is TGTGCCAGCAGTTACCGGCCCCAGGGCGCCGGGGAGCTGTTTTTT.

This chain connects TRBV6-5 to TRBJ2-3, with TRBD1 as a possible D gene (5 bases). The V gene's germline CDR1 is MNHEY and CDR2 SVGAGI. The length of the CDR3 is 15 residues. With 5 bases removed from V and 6 bases from J, the gap between germline ends came to 18 bases. DNA for the CDR3: TGTGCCAGCAGTCCGGCTGGGCAGGGAACCGATACGCAGTATTTT. It encodes CASSPAGQGTDTQYF.

The V call is TRBV28, the J call TRBJ2-7; 8 nucleotides align to TRBD1. The CDR3 runs to 14 residues. Per germline, CDR1 MDHEN and CDR2 SYDVKM. The V gene end was trimmed by 4 bases and the J gene end by 4 bases; junction bases not matched to a gene: 6. In DNA form, the CDR3 reads TGTGCCAGCAGTTCTTGGACAGGGACTTACGAGCAGTACTTC. Amino acids: CASSSWTGTYEQYF.

The chain combines TRBV21-1 with TRBJ2-1; no check of the table's D call, TRBD2, against the DNA was made. TRBV21-1 is tagged as a pseudogene. This CDR3 is built from 15 residues. CDR3 residues: CASSKAREESHEQFF. In nucleotides, the CDR3 is TGTGCCAGCAGCAAAGCGCGCGAGGAATCCCATGAGCAGTTCTTC.

This chain connects TRBV6-6 to TRBJ2-5; perhaps TRBD1 as D (5 bases). The DNA end favors TRBJ2-7, so the J call may be wrong. This CDR3 has 12 amino acids. Germline CDR1 and CDR2: MNHNY and SVGAGI (reference sequence). The CDR3 protein is CASSPAGNEQYF. The DNA for the CDR3 is TGTGCCAGCAGTCCCGCAGGGAACGAGCAGTACTTC.

The V and J genes are TRBV5-4 and TRBJ1-5, with D tentatively TRBD1 (6 bases). In germline, CDR1 is SGHNT, CDR2 YYREEE (reference sequence). CDR3 length: 16 amino acids. V lost 0 bases to trimming and J lost 0 bases, with 10 bases between them. CDR3 coding DNA: TGTGCCAGCAGCTTGGATGGGGGCGATAGCAATCAGCCCCAGCATTTT. As protein: CASSLDGGDSNQPQHF. The whole variable domain, filled in from reference TRBV5-4 and TRBJ1-5, reads ETGVTQSPTHLIKTRGQQVTLRCSSQSGHNTVSWYQQALGQGPQFIFQYYREEENGRGNFPPRFSGLQFPNYSSELNVNALELDDSALYLCASSLDGGDSNQPQHFGDGTRLSIL.

This clone has a single count. The chain uses TRBV5-1 and TRBJ2-5; D gene unclear. The J call could be wrong; TRBJ2-7 is a better fit for the DNA end. The CDR3 runs to 14 residues. Germline assignment: CDR1 SGHRS and CDR2 YFSETQ. CDR3: CASSLVVHYYEQYF. For the CDR3, the DNA is TGCGCCAGCAGCTTGGTGGTACACTACTACGAGCAGTACTTC.

The J gene is TRBJ2-3, the V gene TRBV5-1, with D uncertain. The CDR3 covers 11 residues. The ends were cut back, 7 bases at V and 6 bases at J, with 9 bases in the middle. Per the germline V gene, CDR1 is SGHRS and CDR2 is YFSETQ. The CDR3 bases are TGCGCCAGCCACGTTGCGGATACGCAGTATTTT. Translation gives CASHVADTQYF.

The genes are TRBV7-3 and TRBJ1-5; D not certain. Trimming shortened V by 5 bases and J by 7 bases, and 12 bases separated the two germline ends. The CDR3 is made up of 13 amino acids. CDR1 and CDR2 (germline): SGHTA, FQGTGA. The CDR3 DNA reads TGTGCCAGCAGCCCCCAGGAGGGCCAGCCCCAGCATTTT. As protein: CASSPQEGQPQHF.

This clone has just one count. V gene TRBV6-1 combines with J gene TRBJ2-1, with 7 bases aligning to TRBD2. Germline trimming cut 2 bases from V and 8 bases from J; bases unmatched to any gene: 9. Germline V gene sequence: CDR1 MNHNS, CDR2 SASEGT. The CDR3 loop spans 15 amino acids. This CDR3 reads CASSELAGVGDEQFF. The CDR3 region has the DNA TGTGCCAGCAGTGAACTGGCGGGAGTTGGTGATGAGCAGTTCTTC.

J is TRBJ1-1 and V is TRBV12-5, with D perhaps matching TRBD1 (6 bases). The CDR3 is 13 amino acids. V was trimmed by 0 bases and J by 5 bases, leaving 7 bases between them. The germline gives CDR1 LGHNT, CDR2 FRNRAP. DNA of the CDR3: TGTGCTAGTGGTTTGGTAAGGGGGACTGAAGCTTTCTTT. Amino acids: CASGLVRGTEAFF.